Listed here are 7 T cell receptor beta chains from one sample, sequenced in a study of cytomegalovirus exposure and HLA in healthy donors. The PCR was carried out with 60 Vbeta primers and 13 Jbeta primers. TCRdb's copy holds only in-frame clones and misses some; the assay was immunoSEQ multiplex PCR. This sample has 55,000 to 65,000 clones, with 75% to 90% found just once. Sample: PBMCs. The receptors shown here come from a woman in her 40s in good health and CMV-seronegative.

This chain links TRBV7-2 with TRBJ2-1; TRBD2 matches 11 bases. With 2 bases clipped from V and 3 bases from J, the junction kept 6 bases outside the gene matches. Germline CDR1 and CDR2: SGHTA and FQGNSA. The CDR3 has 17 amino acids. The CDR3 DNA reads TGTGCCAGCAGCTTAATGGGTCTAGCGGGAGGCTACAATGAGCAGTTCTTC. This gives the protein CASSLMGLAGGYNEQFF.

This clone was observed a single time. The chain employs TRBV2 and TRBJ2-5, with 9 bases identical to TRBD1. CDR1 is SNHLY and CDR2 is FYNNEI in the germline V gene. CDR3 size: 15 residues. V shed 4 bases, J shed 5 bases, and the junction held 8 bases outside the gene matches. This CDR3 is CASSGTGEVGETQYF. The CDR3 DNA sequence: TGTGCCAGCAGTGGGACAGGGGAGGTCGGGGAGACCCAGTACTTC.

The chain links TRBV7-8 to TRBJ2-2; TRBD1 is a possible D gene (5 bases). The germline V and J ends were trimmed by 1 base and 5 bases, with 11 bases remaining between them. The CDR3 is made up of 15 amino acids. CDR1 and CDR2 (germline): SGHVS, FQNEAQ. CDR3 nucleotides: TGTGCCAGCAGCTTAGGGGTGGGGCAGACCGGGGAGCTGTTTTTT. It codes for CASSLGVGQTGELFF.

The CDR3 protein is CASSLAYGLAEFYEQYF. The CDR3, as DNA: TGTGCCAGCAGTCTAGCCTATGGACTAGCGGAGTTCTACGAGCAGTACTTC. This chain uses TRBV28 with TRBJ2-7, with 10 bases that match TRBD2. The CDR3 extends over 17 amino acids. V lost 5 bases and J lost 3; bases outside the gene matches: 13. Germline V lookup: CDR1 MDHEN, CDR2 SYDVKM.

The V call is TRBV5-1, the J call TRBJ2-1; TRBD2 matches 9 bases. From germline, CDR1 is SGHRS and CDR2 YFSETQ. The CDR3 runs to 16 residues. J lost 5 bases, V lost 4 bases, and 10 bases had no gene match. CDR3 loop: CASSPRLAGSNNEQFF. In DNA form, the CDR3 reads TGCGCCAGCAGCCCCCGCCTAGCGGGATCCAACAATGAGCAGTTCTTC.

The chain combines TRBV28 with TRBJ1-2; D may be TRBD1 (5 bases). Germline loops: CDR1 MDHEN, CDR2 SYDVKM. The CDR3 has 14 residues. Trimming cost V 6 bases and J 1 base, with 12 bases left between them. CDR3 in amino acids: CASRLGQLNYGYTF. DNA of the CDR3: TGTGCCAGCAGGCTAGGACAACTTAACTATGGCTACACCTTC.

This chain connects TRBV10-3 to TRBJ1-5, with 8 bases that match TRBD1. CDR3 size: 16 residues. Germline V gene lookup returns CDR1 ENHRY and CDR2 SYGVKD. Trimming took 3 bases from V and 0 from J; bases not matched to a gene: 4. The CDR3 reads CAISEGQGYSNQPQHF. CDR3 sequence (DNA): TGTGCCATCAGTGAAGGACAGGGATATAGCAATCAGCCCCAGCATTTT.